The rows below give T cell receptor beta chains drawn from one sample of a study of blood T cell repertoires in COVID-19. Generated by immunoSEQ multiplex PCR, the TCRdb table keeps only in-frame clones and is missing some. The sample lists tens of thousands of clones; roughly 80% were seen once. Specimen: peripheral blood. Receptor source: a man aged 45-60 years with acute or convalescent COVID-19. Each CDR3 is given with its conserved first and last residue. D genes are given only for firm matches. Clone size is stated in some rows and not others, as once, few, many or a class when expanded.

.,.,TRBJ2-1,TRBV27,CASSLSRYNEQFF,TGTGCCAGCAGTTTATCCAGGTACAATGAGCAGTTCTTC
once,TRBD2,TRBJ2-5,TRBV10-2,CASIGLAGLQETQYF,TGCGCCAGCATAGGACTAGCGGGTCTCCAAGAGACCCAGTACTTC
.,TRBD1,TRBJ2-5,TRBV4-1,CASRGRGQGARETQYF,TGCGCCAGCAGGGGAAGAGGACAGGGGGCGCGAGAGACCCAGTACTTC
.,TRBD1,TRBJ1-1,TRBV4-1,CASSQADRGATEAFF,TGCGCCAGCAGCCAAGCCGACAGGGGAGCGACTGAAGCTTTCTTT
.,TRBD2,TRBJ2-7,TRBV30,CAWTSAGPTYEQYF,TGTGCCTGGACTTCAGCGGGACCCACCTACGAGCAGTACTTC
.,TRBD2,TRBJ2-7,TRBV5-4,CASSRTGTSFYEQYF,TGTGCCAGCAGCCGGACCGGGACTAGTTTTTACGAGCAGTACTTC
.,TRBD2,TRBJ2-1,TRBV6-4,CASSALAGVDNEQFF,TGTGCCAGCAGTGCACTAGCGGGAGTCGACAATGAGCAGTTCTTC
once,.,TRBJ2-7,TRBV5-1,CASSLGTNAEQYF,TGCGCCAGCAGCTTGGGTACAAATGCCGAGCAGTACTTC
.,.,TRBJ1-5,TRBV19,CASSKLQGINQPQHF,TGTGCCAGTAGTAAATTACAGGGCATCAATCAGCCCCAGCATTTT
.,TRBD2,TRBJ2-7,TRBV13,CASSSLGLAALYEQYF,TGTGCCAGCAGCTCCTTAGGACTAGCGGCGCTTTACGAGCAGTACTTC
.,.,TRBJ1-2,TRBV9,CASSRAQGNYGYTF,TGTGCCAGCAGCCGCGCACAGGGAAACTATGGCTACACCTTC
.,.,TRBJ2-1,TRBV6-1,CASSGPPSAHPNEQFF,TGTGCCAGCAGTGGGCCCCCTAGCGCTCATCCTAATGAGCAGTTCTTC
.,TRBD1,TRBJ2-4,TRBV5-6,CASSSGTGIGAKNIQYF,TGTGCCAGCAGCTCTGGGACAGGGATAGGGGCCAAAAACATTCAGTACTTC
.,TRBD2,TRBJ2-1,TRBV6-6,CASSLSGGPPYNEQFF,TGTGCCAGCAGCTTGAGCGGGGGGCCCCCCTACAATGAGCAGTTCTTC
.,TRBD2,TRBJ2-5,TRBV10-3,CAISEGRVQETQYF,TGTGCCATCAGTGAGGGGAGGGTCCAAGAGACCCAGTACTTC
.,TRBD1,TRBJ2-3,TRBV5-1,CASSPWTGGAGDTQYF,TGCGCCAGCAGCCCGTGGACAGGGGGCGCCGGGGATACGCAGTATTTT
once,TRBD2,TRBJ2-7,TRBV28,CASAGGGGYEQYF,TGTGCCAGCGCGGGGGGCGGGGGATACGAGCAGTACTTC
few,TRBD2,TRBJ2-7,TRBV9,CASSIGASGGGYEQYF,TGTGCCAGCAGCATCGGGGCTAGCGGTGGCGGCTACGAGCAGTACTTC
.,TRBD2,TRBJ2-3,TRBV7-3,CASSLGGSPDTQYF,TGTGCCAGCAGCTTAGGCGGGAGCCCAGATACGCAGTATTTT
few,.,TRBJ2-5,TRBV2,CASSTAWTQYF,TGTGCCAGCAGTACAGCATGGACCCAGTACTTC
few,.,TRBJ1-2,TRBV13,CASSARQYGYTF,TGTGCCAGCAGCGCCCGACAGTATGGCTACACCTTC
once,TRBD2,TRBJ2-1,TRBV24-1,CATSDSSGGSQRNEQFF,TGTGCCACCAGTGATAGTAGCGGGGGGAGCCAGAGGAATGAGCAGTTCTTC
few,.,TRBJ1-3,TRBV30,CAWSDGHSGNTIYF,TGTGCCTGGAGCGACGGACACTCTGGAAACACCATATATTTT
.,TRBD2,TRBJ2-1,TRBV5-1,CASSPGRLGLALSQDFNEQFF,TGCGCCAGCAGCCCGGGACGGTTGGGACTAGCACTTTCCCAGGATTTCAATGAGCAGTTCTTC
.,.,TRBJ1-5,TRBV11-2,CASSLVEDSNQPQHF,TGTGCCAGCAGCTTAGTGGAGGATAGCAATCAGCCCCAGCATTTT